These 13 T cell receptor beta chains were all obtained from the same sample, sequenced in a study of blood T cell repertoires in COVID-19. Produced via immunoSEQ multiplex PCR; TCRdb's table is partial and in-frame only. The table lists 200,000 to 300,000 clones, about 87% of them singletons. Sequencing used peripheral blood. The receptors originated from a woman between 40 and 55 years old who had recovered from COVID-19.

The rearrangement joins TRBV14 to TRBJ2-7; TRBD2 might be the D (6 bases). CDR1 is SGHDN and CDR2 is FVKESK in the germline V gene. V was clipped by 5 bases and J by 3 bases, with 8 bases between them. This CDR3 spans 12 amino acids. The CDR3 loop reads CASSYGGYEQYF. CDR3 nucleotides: TGTGCCAGCAGCTACGGGGGCTACGAGCAGTACTTC.

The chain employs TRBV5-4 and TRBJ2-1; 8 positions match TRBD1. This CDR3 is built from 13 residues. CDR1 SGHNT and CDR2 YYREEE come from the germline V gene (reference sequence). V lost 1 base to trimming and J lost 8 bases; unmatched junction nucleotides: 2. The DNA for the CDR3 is TGTGCCAGCAGCTTGCCAGGGGGCTATGAGCAGTTCTTC. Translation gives CASSLPGGYEQFF.

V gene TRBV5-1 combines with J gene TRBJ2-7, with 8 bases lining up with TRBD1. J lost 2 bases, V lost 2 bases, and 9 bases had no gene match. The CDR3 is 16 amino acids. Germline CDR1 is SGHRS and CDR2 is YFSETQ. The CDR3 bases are TGCGCCAGCAGCTTTCGGCAGGGGGCTCCCCCCTACGAGCAGTACTTC. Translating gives CASSFRQGAPPYEQYF.

CDR3: CASSPNRVGYTF. As DNA, the CDR3 is TGTGCCAGCAGCCCAAACAGGGTTGGCTACACCTTC. V is TRBV6-5 and J is TRBJ1-2, with D possibly matching TRBD1 (6 bases). The germline V and J ends were trimmed by 6 bases and 7 bases, with 12 bases remaining between them. CDR3 size: 12 residues. CDR1 MNHEY and CDR2 SVGAGI come from the germline V gene.

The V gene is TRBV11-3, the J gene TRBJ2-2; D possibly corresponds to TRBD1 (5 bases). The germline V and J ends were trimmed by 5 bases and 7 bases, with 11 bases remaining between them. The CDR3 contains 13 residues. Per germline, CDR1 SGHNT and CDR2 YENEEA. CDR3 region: CASSPPQGGELFF. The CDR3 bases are TGTGCCAGCAGCCCGCCGCAGGGCGGGGAGCTGTTTTTT.

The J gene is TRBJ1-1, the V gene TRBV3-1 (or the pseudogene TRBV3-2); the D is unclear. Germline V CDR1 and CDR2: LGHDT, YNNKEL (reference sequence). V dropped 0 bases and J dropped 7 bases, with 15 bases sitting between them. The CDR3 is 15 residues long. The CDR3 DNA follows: TGTGCCAGCAGCCAAGAAGGAAACAGACCACTTGAAGCTTTCTTT. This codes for CASSQEGNRPLEAFF.

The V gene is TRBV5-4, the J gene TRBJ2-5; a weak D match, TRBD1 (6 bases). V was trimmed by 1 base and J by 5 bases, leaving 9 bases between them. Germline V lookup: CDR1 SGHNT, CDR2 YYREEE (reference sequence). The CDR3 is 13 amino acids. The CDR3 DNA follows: TGTGCCAGCAGCTTGAAGGGGGATGAGACCCAGTACTTC. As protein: CASSLKGDETQYF. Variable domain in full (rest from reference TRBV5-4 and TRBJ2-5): ETGVTQSPTHLIKTRGQQVTLRCSSQSGHNTVSWYQQALGQGPQFIFQYYREEENGRGNFPPRFSGLQFPNYSSELNVNALELDDSALYLCASSLKGDETQYFGPGTRLLVL.

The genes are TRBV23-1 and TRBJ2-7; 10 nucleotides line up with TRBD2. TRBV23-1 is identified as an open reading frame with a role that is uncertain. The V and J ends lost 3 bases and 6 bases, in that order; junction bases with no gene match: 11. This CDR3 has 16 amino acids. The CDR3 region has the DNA TGCGCCAGCAGTCATTCTAGCGGGGGAGCTGGGAGCGAGCAGTACTTC. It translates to CASSHSSGGAGSEQYF.

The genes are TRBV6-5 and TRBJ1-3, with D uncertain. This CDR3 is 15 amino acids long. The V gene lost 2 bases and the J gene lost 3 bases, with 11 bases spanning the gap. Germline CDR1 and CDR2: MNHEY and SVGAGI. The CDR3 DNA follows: TGTGCCAGCAGTTACGGTCCCACTCGTGGAAACACCATATATTTT. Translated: CASSYGPTRGNTIYF.

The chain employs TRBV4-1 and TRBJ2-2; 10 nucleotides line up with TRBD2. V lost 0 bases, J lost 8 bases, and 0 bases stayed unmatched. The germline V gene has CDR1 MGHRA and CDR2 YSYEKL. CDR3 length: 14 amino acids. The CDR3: CASSQELAGGELFF. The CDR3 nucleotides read TGCGCCAGCAGCCAAGAACTAGCGGGGGGGGAGCTGTTTTTT.

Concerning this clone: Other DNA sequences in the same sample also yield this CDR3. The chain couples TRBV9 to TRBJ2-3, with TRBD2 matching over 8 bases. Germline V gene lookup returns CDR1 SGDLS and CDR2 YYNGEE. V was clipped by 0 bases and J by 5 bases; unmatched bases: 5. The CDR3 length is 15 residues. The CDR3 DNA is TGTGCCAGCAGCGTAGGCGGGGGGCGAGGAGATACGCAGTATTTT. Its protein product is CASSVGGGRGDTQYF.

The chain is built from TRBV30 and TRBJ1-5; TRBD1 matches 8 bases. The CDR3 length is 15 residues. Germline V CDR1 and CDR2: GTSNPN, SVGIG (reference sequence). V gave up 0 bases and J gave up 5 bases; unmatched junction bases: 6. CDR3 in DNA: TGTGCCTGGAGTGTCCGGGACAGGTGGGATCAGCCCCAGCATTTT. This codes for CAWSVRDRWDQPQHF. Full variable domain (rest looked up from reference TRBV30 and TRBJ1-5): SQTIHQWPATLVQPVGSPLSLECTVEGTSNPNLYWYRQAAGRGLQLLFYSVGIGQISSEVPQNLSASRPQDRQFILSSKKLLLSDSGFYLCAWSVRDRWDQPQHFGDGTRLSIL.

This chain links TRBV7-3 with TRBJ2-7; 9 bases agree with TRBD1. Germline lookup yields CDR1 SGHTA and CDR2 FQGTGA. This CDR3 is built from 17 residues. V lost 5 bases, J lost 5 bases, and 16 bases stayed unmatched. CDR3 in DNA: TGTGCCAGCAGCCCGACGACCATCACAGGGGGCACGGACGAGCAGTACTTC. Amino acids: CASSPTTITGGTDEQYF.